This section outlines one TCR beta chain sequence together with its context. Its antigen is not known. Assay used: immunoSEQ multiplex PCR; TCRdb lists only in-frame clones, some missing. The data show roughly 30,000 clones, roughly three quarters seen once. The data belong to a study of a mutant IDH1 vaccine in newly diagnosed glioma. Study-wide background: Week 35 brought visit V12, which was followed by visit V13 at week 47. Study conclusions and caveats: Vaccination induced immune responses in around 93% of patients.

This CDR3 has 15 residues. The V end lost 4 bases, the J end lost 6 bases, and 16 bases lay between the germline ends. Germline assignment: CDR1 SGHDT and CDR2 YYEEEE. Specified time point: week 35, safety follow-up. Each dose of the vaccine consisted of 300 ug of mutant IDH1 20-mer peptide, with topical imiquimod. There were new WHO grade 3 or 4 astrocytomas in the donors, and these were IDH1-mutant and ATRX-lost. The sequence derives from a woman in her thirties or forties with glioma. The chain combines TRBV5-6 with TRBJ2-2; D possibly corresponds to TRBD2 (7 bases). This material consisted of PBMCs, taken from a glioma patient whose treatment included an IDH1 peptide vaccine. The CDR3 sequence is CASSPGGPWSGELFF. CDR3 DNA: TGTGCCAGCAGCCCCGGGGGGCCTTGGTCCGGGGAGCTGTTTTTT.